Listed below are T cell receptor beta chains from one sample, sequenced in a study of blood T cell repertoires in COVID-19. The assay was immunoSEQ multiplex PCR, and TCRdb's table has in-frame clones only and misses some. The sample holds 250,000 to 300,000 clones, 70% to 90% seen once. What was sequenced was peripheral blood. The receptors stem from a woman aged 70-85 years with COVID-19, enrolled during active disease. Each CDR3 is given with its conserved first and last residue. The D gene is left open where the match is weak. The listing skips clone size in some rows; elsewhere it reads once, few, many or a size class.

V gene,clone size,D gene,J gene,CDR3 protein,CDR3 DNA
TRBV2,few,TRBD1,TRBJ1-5,CASSGQGVYQPQHF,TGTGCCAGCAGTGGACAGGGAGTATATCAGCCCCAGCATTTT
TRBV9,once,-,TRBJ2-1,CAGRGDSHNEQFF,TGTGCCGGACGAGGAGACAGTCACAATGAGCAGTTCTTC
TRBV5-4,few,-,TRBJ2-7,CASSKGISAYEQYF,TGTGCCAGCAGTAAGGGAATTAGCGCCTACGAGCAGTACTTC
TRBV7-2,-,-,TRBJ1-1,CASSLLLMNTEAFF,TGTGCCAGCAGCTTATTACTTATGAACACTGAAGCTTTCTTT
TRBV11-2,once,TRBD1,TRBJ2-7,CASSRVGTASSYEQYF,TGTGCCAGCAGCAGAGTCGGGACAGCGAGCTCCTACGAGCAGTACTTC
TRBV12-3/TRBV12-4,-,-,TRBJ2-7,CASSRDSPEQYF,TGTGCCAGCAGCAGAGACAGTCCCGAGCAGTACTTC
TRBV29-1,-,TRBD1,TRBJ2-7,CSVWTGAYEQYF,TGCAGCGTTTGGACAGGGGCCTACGAGCAGTACTTC
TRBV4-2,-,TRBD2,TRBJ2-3,CASRLLAGSTDTQYF,TGTGCCAGCAGGTTGCTAGCGGGGAGCACAGATACGCAGTATTTT
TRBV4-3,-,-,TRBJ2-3,CASSQGWVGGDTQYF,TGCGCCAGCAGCCAAGGGTGGGTCGGGGGAGATACGCAGTATTTT
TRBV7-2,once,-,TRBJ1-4,CASSFSATNEKLFF,TGTGCCAGCAGCTTCTCAGCAACTAATGAAAAACTGTTTTTT
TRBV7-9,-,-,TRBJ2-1,CASSLARDYNEQFF,TGTGCCAGCAGCTTGGCGAGGGACTACAATGAGCAGTTCTTC
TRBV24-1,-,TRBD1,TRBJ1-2,CATSVPGQDYYGYTF,TGTGCCACCAGTGTCCCTGGACAGGACTACTATGGCTACACCTTC
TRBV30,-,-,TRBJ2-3,CAWSSLKGNTDTQYF,TGTGCCTGGAGTTCTCTTAAGGGGAATACAGATACGCAGTATTTT
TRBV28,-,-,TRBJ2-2,CAIKDSVDTGELFF,TGTGCCATCAAGGACAGCGTAGACACCGGGGAGCTGTTTTTT
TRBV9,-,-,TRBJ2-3,CASSRGGASTDTQYF,TGTGCCAGCAGTAGGGGGGGAGCTAGCACAGATACGCAGTATTTT
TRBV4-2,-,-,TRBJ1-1,CASSQEDRTNTEAFF,TGTGCCAGCAGCCAAGAGGACAGAACGAACACTGAAGCTTTCTTT
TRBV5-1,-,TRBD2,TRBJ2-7,CASSNLAGGFEQYF,TGCGCCAGCAGCAATTTAGCGGGGGGGTTCGAGCAGTACTTC
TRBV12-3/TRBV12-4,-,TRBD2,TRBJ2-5,CASSLGGGETQYF,TGTGCCAGCAGTCTGGGGGGGGGAGAGACCCAGTACTTC
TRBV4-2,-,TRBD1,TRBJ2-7,CASSQDLTGVGYEQYF,TGTGCCAGCAGCCAAGATCTAACAGGGGTAGGCTACGAGCAGTACTTC
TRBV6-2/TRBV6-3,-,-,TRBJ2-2,CASSYVDSRTGELFF,TGTGCCAGCAGTTACGTCGACAGCCGGACCGGGGAGCTGTTTTTT
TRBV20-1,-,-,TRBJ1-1,CSSRVSTEAFF,TGCAGTTCCAGGGTCAGCACTGAAGCTTTCTTT
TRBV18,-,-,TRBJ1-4,CASSPSDSSNEKLFF,TGTGCCAGCTCACCCTCCGACAGCTCTAATGAAAAACTGTTTTTT
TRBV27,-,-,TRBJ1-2,CASSFNRDYGYTF,TGTGCCAGCAGTTTCAACAGGGACTATGGCTACACCTTC
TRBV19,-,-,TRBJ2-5,CASSPGTSQETQYF,TGTGCCAGTAGTCCCGGGACTTCTCAAGAGACCCAGTACTTC
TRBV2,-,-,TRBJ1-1,CASSEEVPGLNTEAFF,TGTGCCAGCAGTGAAGAAGTTCCAGGTCTTAACACTGAAGCTTTCTTT
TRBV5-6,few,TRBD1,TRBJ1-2,CASSFPGQGAYYGYTF,TGTGCCAGCAGCTTCCCCGGACAGGGGGCCTACTATGGCTACACCTTC
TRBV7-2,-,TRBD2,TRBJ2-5,CASSLTSGGTEETQYF,TGTGCCAGCAGTCTTACTAGCGGGGGGACGGAGGAGACCCAGTACTTC
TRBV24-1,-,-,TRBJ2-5,CATSDSGQQETQYF,TGTGCCACCAGTGATTCTGGACAGCAAGAGACCCAGTACTTC
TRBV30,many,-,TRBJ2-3,CACRSGGTSTDTQYF,TGTGCCTGCCGTTCTGGGGGGACTTCCACAGATACGCAGTATTTT
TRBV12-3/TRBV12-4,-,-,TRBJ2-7,CASSRDRLEQYF,TGTGCCAGCAGCCGAGACAGGCTTGAGCAGTACTTC
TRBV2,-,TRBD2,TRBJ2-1,CASRRGGLYEQFF,TGTGCCAGCCGGCGGGGGGGCCTATATGAGCAGTTCTTC
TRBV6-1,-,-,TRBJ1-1,CASSEWGGANPRRTF,TGTGCCAGCAGTGAATGGGGAGGCGCGAACCCCCGTCGAACTTTT
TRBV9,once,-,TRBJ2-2,CASTRAGIGELFF,TGTGCCAGTACTAGGGCGGGTATCGGGGAGCTGTTTTTT
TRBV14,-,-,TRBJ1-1,CASSQDRAGMTFF,TGTGCCAGCAGCCAAGATAGGGCAGGGATGACTTTCTTT
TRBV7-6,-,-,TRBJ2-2,CASSLEGASNTGELFF,TGTGCCAGCAGCTTAGAAGGGGCTTCGAACACCGGGGAGCTGTTTTTT
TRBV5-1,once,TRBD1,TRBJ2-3,CASSFWRTGLDTQYF,TGCGCCAGCAGCTTTTGGCGGACAGGGTTGGATACGCAGTATTTT
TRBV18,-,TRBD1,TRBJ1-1,CASSPSGTGSWAFF,TGTGCCAGCTCACCCTCCGGGACAGGGTCGTGGGCTTTCTTT
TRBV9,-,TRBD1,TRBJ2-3,CASSVQGAGDTQYF,TGTGCCAGCAGCGTCCAGGGGGCAGGAGATACGCAGTATTTT
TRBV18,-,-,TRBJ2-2,CASSLQGPINTGELFF,TGTGCCAGCTCACTACAGGGCCCAATTAACACCGGGGAGCTGTTTTTT
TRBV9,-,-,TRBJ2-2,CASSVGGTGELFF,TGTGCCAGCAGCGTGGGGGGCACCGGGGAGCTGTTTTTT
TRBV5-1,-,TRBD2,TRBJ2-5,CASNLAGGPQETQYF,TGCGCCAGCAATCTAGCGGGGGGGCCCCAAGAGACCCAGTACTTC
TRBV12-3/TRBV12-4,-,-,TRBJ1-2,CASNQGPYGYTF,TGTGCCAGCAATCAGGGCCCCTATGGCTACACCTTC
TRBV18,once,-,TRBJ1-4,CASSRAGITNEKLFF,TGTGCCAGCTCACGAGCAGGGATAACTAATGAAAAACTGTTTTTT
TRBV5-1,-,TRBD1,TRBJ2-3,CASSSPETGRMSTDTQYF,TGCGCCAGCAGCTCCCCCGAGACAGGGAGAATGAGCACAGATACGCAGTATTTT
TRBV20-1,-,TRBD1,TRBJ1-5,CSASGQGPNQPQHF,TGCAGTGCTAGTGGACAGGGCCCCAATCAGCCCCAGCATTTT
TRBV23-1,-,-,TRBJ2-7,CASSQSRVRAYEQYF,TGCGCCAGCAGTCAATCGAGGGTGAGGGCCTACGAGCAGTACTTC
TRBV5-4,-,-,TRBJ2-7,CASSRSEGHYEQYF,TGTGCCAGCAGCCGATCCGAGGGACATTACGAGCAGTACTTC
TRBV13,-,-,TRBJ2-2,CASSLMRGLTTGELFF,TGTGCCAGCAGCCTGATGCGGGGATTGACCACCGGGGAGCTGTTTTTT
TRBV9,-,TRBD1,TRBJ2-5,CASSDGTAQETQYF,TGTGCCAGCAGCGACGGGACAGCCCAAGAGACCCAGTACTTC